The rows below give T cell receptor beta chains drawn from one sample of a study of shared clonotypes between healthy human individuals. The table came from immunoSEQ multiplex PCR; TCRdb's copy has only in-frame clones and leaves some out. The profile shows more than 400,000 clones, approximately 95% of them singletons. Source material: naive CD4+ T cells sorted from blood. The source of these receptors is a woman aged 30 to 39 in good health. Each CDR3 is given without its conserved first and last residue.

v_gene,j_gene,CDR3aa
TRBV19,TRBJ2-3,ASSYSGDRGSDTQY
TRBV20-1,TRBJ1-1,SAPAGAAF
TRBV10-3,TRBJ1-1,AISESAEAF
TRBV10-3,TRBJ2-7,AISESTSEQY
TRBV4-1,TRBJ2-1,ASSQVPGGYNEQF
TRBV14,TRBJ1-2,ASSQDGAGGYT
TRBV7-9,TRBJ2-5,ASSSGLAGVYKY
TRBV9,TRBJ2-6,ASSVGGANVLT
TRBV29-1,TRBJ2-1,SVEKREAGYNEQF
TRBV5-1,TRBJ1-2,ASSYPAKQLTVYGYT
TRBV28,TRBJ2-7,ASTPGALASSYEQY
TRBV6-6,TRBJ2-4,ASSYYTGGKNIQY
TRBV28,TRBJ2-7,ASSFPSGSYEQY
TRBV4-1,TRBJ1-4,ASSHYPGQRNEKLF
TRBV11-2,TRBJ2-7,ASSLVGGHYEQY
TRBV2,TRBJ2-3,ASSEGTSGTDTQY
TRBV23-1,TRBJ2-7,ASSQSGGTVPHTSTYEQY
TRBV30,TRBJ1-6,AWSGGPNSPLH
TRBV9,TRBJ2-7,ASTQGPFSYEQY
TRBV5-4,TRBJ2-7,ASSYIATQEREQY
TRBV28,TRBJ2-1,ASSPGGRGGQF
TRBV5-1,TRBJ2-7,ASSLPVGTGLSSRSYEQY
TRBV5-4,TRBJ2-7,ASSFMGNSYEQY
TRBV7-2,TRBJ2-1,ASSSLAGSYNEQF
TRBV19,TRBJ1-1,ASTPGQTNTEAF
TRBV29-1,TRBJ1-1,SAIQGNTEAF
TRBV7-9,TRBJ2-5,ASSDDSLGETQY
TRBV11-2,TRBJ2-2,ASNSDLGTGELF
TRBV6-5,TRBJ2-3,ASSYRGEDTQY
TRBV4-2,TRBJ2-3,ASSQGPPAGGEGTQY
TRBV11-2,TRBJ2-7,ASSLVRLAGRTYEQY
TRBV5-4,TRBJ2-7,ASSSGTSGTYEQY
TRBV9,TRBJ1-3,ASSVVGDRLNTIY
TRBV25-1,TRBJ1-5,ASSEFLGWQPQH
TRBV19,TRBJ2-3,ASSMGGTDTQY
TRBV6-1,TRBJ1-2,ASRLGQGAYGYT
TRBV2,TRBJ2-7,ASSEGRKRYEQY
TRBV4-1,TRBJ2-1,ASSQEKEQARNEQF
TRBV10-3,TRBJ1-1,ATLQGVDTEAF
TRBV14,TRBJ1-3,ASSLHTAYSGNTIY